The rows below give T cell receptor beta chains drawn from one sample of a study of blood T cell repertoires in COVID-19. TCRdb keeps only in-frame clones here, not all; method: immunoSEQ multiplex PCR. The sample contains fewer than 200,000 clones, 70% to 90% of which appear only once. Sequencing was performed on peripheral blood. The receptor source for this set is a man between 60 and 75 years old with active or convalescent COVID-19. The CDR3 runs from the conserved cysteine through the conserved F or W. Each record gives: V gene, clone size, CDR3 protein. Clone size appears in some rows only: once, few, many, or a class for an expanded clone.

V: TRBV16; size: NA; CDR3: CASSQSRQGNSPLHF
V: TRBV9; size: NA; CDR3: CASSPRTVDSPLHF
V: TRBV7-6; size: NA; CDR3: CASSLTGNSPLHF
V: TRBV6-5; size: NA; CDR3: CASSSRDIGNTIYF
V: TRBV5-6; size: NA; CDR3: CASSTPGSYGYTF
V: TRBV2; size: NA; CDR3: CASGRTLNTGELFF
V: TRBV11-2; size: NA; CDR3: CASSLSERGGETQYF
V: TRBV2; size: NA; CDR3: CASSPSQAAGNGYTF
V: TRBV5-1; size: NA; CDR3: CASRKGQGSYNEQFF
V: TRBV4-1; size: NA; CDR3: CASSQSGGNTGELFF
V: TRBV19; size: NA; CDR3: CASSTGGTDTQYF
V: TRBV6-5; size: NA; CDR3: CASIKSGYGSGELFF
V: TRBV5-1; size: NA; CDR3: CASSVTGTGVETQYF
V: TRBV19; size: few; CDR3: CASSLTPTVVYGYTF
V: TRBV25-1; size: NA; CDR3: CASSEYSVRGGYTF
V: TRBV4-1; size: NA; CDR3: CATVGAMNTEAFF